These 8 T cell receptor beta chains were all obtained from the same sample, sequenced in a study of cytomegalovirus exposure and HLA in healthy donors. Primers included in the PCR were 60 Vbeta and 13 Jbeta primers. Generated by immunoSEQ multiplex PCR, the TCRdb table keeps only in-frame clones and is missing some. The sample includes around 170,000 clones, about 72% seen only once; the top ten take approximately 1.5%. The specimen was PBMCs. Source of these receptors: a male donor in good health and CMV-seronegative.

The CDR3 DNA follows: TGTGCCAGCTCAACCCGGACAGGGACGAACACCGGGGAGCTGTTTTTT. Translated: CASSTRTGTNTGELFF. The V call is TRBV18, the J call TRBJ2-2; 8 bases align to TRBD1. After removal of 5 bases from V and 0 bases from J, the junction contained 5 bases not matched to a gene. The CDR3 totals 16 residues. Germline-derived CDR1 and CDR2 are KGHSH and LQKENI.

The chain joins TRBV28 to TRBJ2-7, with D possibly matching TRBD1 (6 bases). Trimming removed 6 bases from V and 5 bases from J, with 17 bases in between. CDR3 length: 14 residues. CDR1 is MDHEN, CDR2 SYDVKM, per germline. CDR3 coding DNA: TGTGCCAGCAGACTGAAATGGGGGCTCCACGAGCAGTACTTC. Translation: CASRLKWGLHEQYF.

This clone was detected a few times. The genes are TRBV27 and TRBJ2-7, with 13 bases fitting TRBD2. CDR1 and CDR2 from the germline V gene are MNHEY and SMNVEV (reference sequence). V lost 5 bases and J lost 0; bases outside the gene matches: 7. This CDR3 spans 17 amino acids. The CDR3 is CASSLTRTSGGSYEQYF. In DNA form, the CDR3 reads TGTGCCAGCAGTCTGACCCGGACTAGCGGGGGCTCCTACGAGCAGTACTTC.

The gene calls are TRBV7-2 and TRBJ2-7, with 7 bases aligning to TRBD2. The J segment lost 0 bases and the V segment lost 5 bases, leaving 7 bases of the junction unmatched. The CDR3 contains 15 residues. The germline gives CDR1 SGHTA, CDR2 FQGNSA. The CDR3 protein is CASSERASGSYEQYF. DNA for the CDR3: TGTGCCAGCAGCGAGAGGGCTAGCGGCTCCTACGAGCAGTACTTC.

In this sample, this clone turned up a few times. The CDR3 DNA reads as TGTGCCAGCCGCCGACAGGGGGGCGACGGGGAGCTGTTTTTT. Protein product: CASRRQGGDGELFF. This sequence joins TRBV7-2 and TRBJ2-2; the match to TRBD1 covers 9 bases. The CDR3 is 14 residues long. Trimming took 8 bases from V and 7 from J; bases not matched to a gene: 8. The germline V gene encodes CDR1 SGHTA and CDR2 FQGNSA. The full variable domain, completed using reference TRBV7-2 and TRBJ2-2, is GAGVSQSPSNKVTEKGKDVELRCDPISGHTALYWYRQSLGQGLEFLIYFQGNSAPDKSGLPSDRFSAERTGGSVSTLTIQRTQQEDSAVYLCASRRQGGDGELFFGEGSRLTVL.

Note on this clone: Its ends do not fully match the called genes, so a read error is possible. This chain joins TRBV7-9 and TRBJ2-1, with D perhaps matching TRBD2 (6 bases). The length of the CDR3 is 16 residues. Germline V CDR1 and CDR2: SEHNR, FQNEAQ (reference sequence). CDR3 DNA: TGTTCCAGCAGCTTAAGGACCCTCGGGGGAAACAATGAGCAGTTCTTC. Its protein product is CSSSLRTLGGNNEQFF.

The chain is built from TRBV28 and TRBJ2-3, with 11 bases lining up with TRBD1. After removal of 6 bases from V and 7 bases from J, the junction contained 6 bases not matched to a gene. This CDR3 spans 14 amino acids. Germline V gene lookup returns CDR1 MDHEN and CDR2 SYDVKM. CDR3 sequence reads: CASSWTGGGNTQYF. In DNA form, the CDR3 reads TGTGCCAGCAGCTGGACAGGGGGCGGGAATACGCAGTATTTT.

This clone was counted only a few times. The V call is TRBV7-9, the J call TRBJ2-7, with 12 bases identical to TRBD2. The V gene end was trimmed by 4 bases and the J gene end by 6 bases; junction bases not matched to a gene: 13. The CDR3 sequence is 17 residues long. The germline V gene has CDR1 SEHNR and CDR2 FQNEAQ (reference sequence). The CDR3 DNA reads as TGTGCCAGCAGCTCCTCGGCACTAGCGGGAGGAGGAGGCGAGCAGTACTTC. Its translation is CASSSSALAGGGGEQYF.